The clone carrying this T cell receptor (beta chain) was detected a few times. What it binds is unknown. This entry is derived from a study of T cells in Graves' hyperthyroidism and ophthalmopathy. The study, taken as a whole, reports: Blood held most thyroid clonotypes expanded above 0.001 frequency.

Amplified TCR beta CDR3 regions derived from RNA transcripts. The HTBI primer set served for first-round RT-PCR of the TCR CDR3. One entry per CDR3 protein results from TCRdb running MiXCR on the multiplex PCR reads. The sample includes fewer than 650,000 distinct CDR3 sequences, 12% to 15% seen only once; the top ten take 11% to 15%. The TCR was taken from a woman between 40 and 55 years old with Graves' hyperthyroidism. The sequenced sample consisted of blood.

Here the CDR3 DNA reads TGTGCCAGTAGTATAAGGGATTTGAATGGCTACACCTTC. Translation gives CASSIRDLNGYTF. The genes are TRBV19 and TRBJ1-2; D gene ambiguous. The length of the CDR3 is 13 residues. Trimming stripped 2 bases from V and 6 bases from J, with 10 bases between. Germline values: CDR1 LNHDA, CDR2 SQIVND (reference sequence).